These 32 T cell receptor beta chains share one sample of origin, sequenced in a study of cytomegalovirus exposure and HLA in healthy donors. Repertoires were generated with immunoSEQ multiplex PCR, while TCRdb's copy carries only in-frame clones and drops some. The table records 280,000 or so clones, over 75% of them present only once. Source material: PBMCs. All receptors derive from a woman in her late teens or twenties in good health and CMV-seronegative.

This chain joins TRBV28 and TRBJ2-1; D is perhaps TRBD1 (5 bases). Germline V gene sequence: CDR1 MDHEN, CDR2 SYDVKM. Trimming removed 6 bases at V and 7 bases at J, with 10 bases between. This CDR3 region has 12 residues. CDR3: CASRTGWNEQFF. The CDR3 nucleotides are TGTGCCAGCAGAACAGGTTGGAATGAGCAGTTCTTC.

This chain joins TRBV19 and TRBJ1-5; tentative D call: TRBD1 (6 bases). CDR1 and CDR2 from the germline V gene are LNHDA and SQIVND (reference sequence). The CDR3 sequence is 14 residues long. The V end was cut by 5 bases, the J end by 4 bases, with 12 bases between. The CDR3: CASSAITGNQPQHF. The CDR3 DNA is TGTGCCAGTAGTGCGATAACAGGGAATCAGCCCCAGCATTTT.

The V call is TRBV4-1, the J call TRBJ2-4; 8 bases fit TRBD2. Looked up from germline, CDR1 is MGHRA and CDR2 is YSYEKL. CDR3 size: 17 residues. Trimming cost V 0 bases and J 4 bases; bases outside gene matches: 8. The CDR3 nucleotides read TGCGCCAGCAGCCAAGAATCCGGGAGGGCCGGGAAAAACATTCAGTACTTC. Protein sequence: CASSQESGRAGKNIQYF.

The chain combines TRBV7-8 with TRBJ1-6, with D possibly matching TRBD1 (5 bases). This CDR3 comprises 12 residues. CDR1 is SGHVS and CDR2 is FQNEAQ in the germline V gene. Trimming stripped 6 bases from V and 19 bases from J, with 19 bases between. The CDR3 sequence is CASRGNRSFLHF. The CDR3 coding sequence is TGTGCCAGCAGAGGGAACAGGTCGTTCCTTCACTTT. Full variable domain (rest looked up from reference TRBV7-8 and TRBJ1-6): GAGVSQSPRYKVAKRGQDVALRCDPISGHVSLFWYQQALGQGPEFLTYFQNEAQLDKSGLPSDRFFAERPEGSVSTLKIQRTQQEDSAVYLCASRGNRSFLHFGNGTRLTVT.

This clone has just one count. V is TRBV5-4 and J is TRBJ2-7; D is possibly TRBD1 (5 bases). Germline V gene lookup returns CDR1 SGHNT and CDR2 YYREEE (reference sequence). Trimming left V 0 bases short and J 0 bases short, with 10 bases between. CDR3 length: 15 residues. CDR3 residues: CASSLDYRSSYEQYF. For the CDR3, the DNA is TGTGCCAGCAGCTTGGACTACAGGAGCTCCTACGAGCAGTACTTC.

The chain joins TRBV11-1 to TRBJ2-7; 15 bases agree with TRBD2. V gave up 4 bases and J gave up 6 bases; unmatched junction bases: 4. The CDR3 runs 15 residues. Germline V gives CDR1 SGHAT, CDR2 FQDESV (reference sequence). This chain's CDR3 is CASSSGLAGGREQYF. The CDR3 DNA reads TGTGCCAGCAGCTCAGGACTAGCGGGAGGGCGCGAGCAGTACTTC.

The CDR3 DNA follows: TGTGCCAGTAGTATAGGAGCGGCTAGCACAGATACGCAGTATTTT. Amino acid sequence: CASSIGAASTDTQYF. The chain couples TRBV19 to TRBJ2-3; D might be TRBD2 (5 bases). V lost 1 base and J 0 bases, leaving 8 bases between the germline ends. The CDR3 covers 15 residues. Germline V gene lookup returns CDR1 LNHDA and CDR2 SQIVND (reference sequence). Variable domain in full (rest from reference TRBV19 and TRBJ2-3): DGGITQSPKYLFRKEGQNVTLSCEQNLNHDAMYWYRQDPGQGLRLIYYSQIVNDFQKGDIAEGYSVSREKKESFPLTVTSAQKNPTAFYLCASSIGAASTDTQYFGPGTRLTVL.

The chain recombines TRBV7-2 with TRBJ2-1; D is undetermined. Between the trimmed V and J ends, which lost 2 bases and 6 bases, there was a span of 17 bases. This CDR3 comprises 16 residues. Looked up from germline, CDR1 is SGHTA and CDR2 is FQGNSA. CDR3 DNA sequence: TGTGCCAGCAGCTTACAACCTAGGTCTGGCCCCAATGAGCAGTTCTTC. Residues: CASSLQPRSGPNEQFF. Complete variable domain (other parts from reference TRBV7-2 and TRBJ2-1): GAGVSQSPSNKVTEKGKDVELRCDPISGHTALYWYRQSLGQGLEFLIYFQGNSAPDKSGLPSDRFSAERTGGSVSTLTIQRTQQEDSAVYLCASSLQPRSGPNEQFFGPGTRLTVL.

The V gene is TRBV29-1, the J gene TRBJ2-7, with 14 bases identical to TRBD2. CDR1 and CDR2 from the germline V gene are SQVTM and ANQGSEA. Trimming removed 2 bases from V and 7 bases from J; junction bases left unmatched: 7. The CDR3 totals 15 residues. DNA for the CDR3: TGCAGCGTTGAACGAACGGGACTAGCGGGGGTGGAGCAGTACTTC. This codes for CSVERTGLAGVEQYF.

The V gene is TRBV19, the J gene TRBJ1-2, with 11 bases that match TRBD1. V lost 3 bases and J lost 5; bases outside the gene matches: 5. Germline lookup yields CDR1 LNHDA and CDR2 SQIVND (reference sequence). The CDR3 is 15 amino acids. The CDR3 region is CASSMWTGGSYGYTF. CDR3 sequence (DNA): TGTGCCAGTAGTATGTGGACAGGGGGCAGTTATGGCTACACCTTC.

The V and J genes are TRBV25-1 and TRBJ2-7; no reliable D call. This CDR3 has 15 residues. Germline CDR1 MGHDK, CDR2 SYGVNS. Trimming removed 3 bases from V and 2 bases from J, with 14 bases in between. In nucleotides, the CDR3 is TGTGCCAGCAGTGATACCGGGTCGCTAACCTACGAGCAGTACTTC. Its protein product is CASSDTGSLTYEQYF.

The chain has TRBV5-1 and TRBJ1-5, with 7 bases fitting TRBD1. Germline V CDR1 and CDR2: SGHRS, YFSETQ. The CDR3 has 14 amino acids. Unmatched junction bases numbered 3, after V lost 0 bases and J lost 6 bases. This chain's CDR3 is CASSLASGGQPQHF. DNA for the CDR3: TGCGCCAGCAGCTTGGCCTCAGGGGGTCAGCCCCAGCATTTT. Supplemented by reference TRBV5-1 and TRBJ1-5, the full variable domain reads KAGVTQTPRYLIKTRGQQVTLSCSPISGHRSVSWYQQTPGQGLQFLFEYFSETQRNKGNFPGRFSGRQFSNSRSEMNVSTLELGDSALYLCASSLASGGQPQHFGDGTRLSIL.

CDR3 residues: CASSPGTSGNEQYF. CDR3 DNA sequence: TGTGCCAGCAGTCCCGGGACTAGCGGGAACGAGCAGTACTTC. This sequence joins TRBV7-2 and TRBJ2-7, with 13 bases identical to TRBD2. The CDR3 is 14 amino acids. Per germline, CDR1 SGHTA and CDR2 FQGNSA. V was clipped by 6 bases and J by 5 bases; unmatched bases: 4.

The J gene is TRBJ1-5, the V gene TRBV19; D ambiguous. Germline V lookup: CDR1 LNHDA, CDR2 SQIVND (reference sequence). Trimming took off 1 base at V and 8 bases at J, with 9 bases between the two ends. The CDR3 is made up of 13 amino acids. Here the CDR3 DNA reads TGTGCCAGTAGTATAGTAAGCCTAGAGCCCCAGCATTTT. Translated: CASSIVSLEPQHF.

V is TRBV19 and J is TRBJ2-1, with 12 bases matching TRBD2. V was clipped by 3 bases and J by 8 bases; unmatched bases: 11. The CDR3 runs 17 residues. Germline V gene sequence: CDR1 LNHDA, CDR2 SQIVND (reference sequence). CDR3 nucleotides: TGTGCCAGTAGTATTTTTACACTAGCGGGAGGTTATCATGAGCAGTTCTTC. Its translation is CASSIFTLAGGYHEQFF. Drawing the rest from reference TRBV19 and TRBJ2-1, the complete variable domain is DGGITQSPKYLFRKEGQNVTLSCEQNLNHDAMYWYRQDPGQGLRLIYYSQIVNDFQKGDIAEGYSVSREKKESFPLTVTSAQKNPTAFYLCASSIFTLAGGYHEQFFGPGTRLTVL.

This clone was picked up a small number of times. The CDR3 here is CASSPKQDEKLFF. DNA of the CDR3: TGTGCCAGCTCACCAAAGCAGGATGAAAAACTGTTTTTT. The rearrangement joins TRBV18 to TRBJ1-4; D unresolved. The CDR3 is 13 amino acids. Trimming removed 2 bases at V and 6 bases at J, with 7 bases between. The germline gives CDR1 KGHSH, CDR2 LQKENI.

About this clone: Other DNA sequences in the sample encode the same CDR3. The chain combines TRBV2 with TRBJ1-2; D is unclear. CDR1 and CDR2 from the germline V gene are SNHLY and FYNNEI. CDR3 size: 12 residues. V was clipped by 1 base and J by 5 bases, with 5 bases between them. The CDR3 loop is CASSEGLYGYTF. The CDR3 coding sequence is TGTGCCAGCAGTGAAGGACTTTATGGCTACACCTTC.

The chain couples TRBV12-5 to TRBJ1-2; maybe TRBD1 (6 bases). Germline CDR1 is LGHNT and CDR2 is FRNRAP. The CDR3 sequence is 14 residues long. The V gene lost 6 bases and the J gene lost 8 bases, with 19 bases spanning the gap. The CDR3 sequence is CASGPGDTIWGYTF. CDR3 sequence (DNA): TGTGCTAGTGGACCCGGGGACACGATCTGGGGCTACACCTTC. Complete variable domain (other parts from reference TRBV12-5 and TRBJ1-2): DARVTQTPRHKVTEMGQEVTMRCQPILGHNTVFWYRQTMMQGLELLAYFRNRAPLDDSGMPKDRFSAEMPDATLATLKIQPSEPRDSAVYFCASGPGDTIWGYTFGSGTRLTVV.

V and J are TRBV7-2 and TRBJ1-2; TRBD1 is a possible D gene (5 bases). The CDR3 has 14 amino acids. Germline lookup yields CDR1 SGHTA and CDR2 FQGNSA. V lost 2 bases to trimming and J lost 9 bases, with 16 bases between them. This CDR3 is CASSLHTRDISYTF. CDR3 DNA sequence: TGTGCCAGCAGCTTACACACCAGGGATATAAGCTACACCTTC.

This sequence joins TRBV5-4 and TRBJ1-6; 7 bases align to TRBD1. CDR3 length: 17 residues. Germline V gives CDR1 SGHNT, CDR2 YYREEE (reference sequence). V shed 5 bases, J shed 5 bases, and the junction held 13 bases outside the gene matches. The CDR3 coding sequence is TGTGCCAGCAGTCGAGTTTTATCCGGGACAGATAATTCACCCCTCCACTTT. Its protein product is CASSRVLSGTDNSPLHF.

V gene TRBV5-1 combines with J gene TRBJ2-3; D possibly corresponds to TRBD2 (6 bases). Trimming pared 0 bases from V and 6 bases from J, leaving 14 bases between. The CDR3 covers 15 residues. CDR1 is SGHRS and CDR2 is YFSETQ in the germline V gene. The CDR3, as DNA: TGCGCCAGCAGCTTGGGAGCGGGTACCATGGATACGCAGTATTTT. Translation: CASSLGAGTMDTQYF.

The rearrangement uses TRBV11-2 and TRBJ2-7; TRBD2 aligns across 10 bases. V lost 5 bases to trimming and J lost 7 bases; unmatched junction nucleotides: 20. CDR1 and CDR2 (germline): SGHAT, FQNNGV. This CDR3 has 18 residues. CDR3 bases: TGTGCCAGCAGCAGACAAGCGGTGGGGCTAGCGGGAGTCGAAGAGCAGTACTTC. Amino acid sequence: CASSRQAVGLAGVEEQYF.

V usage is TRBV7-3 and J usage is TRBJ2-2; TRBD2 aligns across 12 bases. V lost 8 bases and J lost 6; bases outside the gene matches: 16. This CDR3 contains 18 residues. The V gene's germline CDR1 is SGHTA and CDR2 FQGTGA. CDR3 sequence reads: CASSTRGGLAGGPGELFF. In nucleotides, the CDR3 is TGTGCCAGCTCCACCCGAGGGGGACTAGCGGGCGGTCCCGGGGAGCTGTTTTTT.

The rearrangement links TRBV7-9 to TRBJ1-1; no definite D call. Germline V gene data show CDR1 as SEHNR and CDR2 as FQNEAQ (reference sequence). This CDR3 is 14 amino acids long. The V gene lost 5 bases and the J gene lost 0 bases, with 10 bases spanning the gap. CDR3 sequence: CASSKVQLNTEAFF. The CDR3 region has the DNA TGTGCCAGCAGCAAAGTACAGCTGAACACTGAAGCTTTCTTT.

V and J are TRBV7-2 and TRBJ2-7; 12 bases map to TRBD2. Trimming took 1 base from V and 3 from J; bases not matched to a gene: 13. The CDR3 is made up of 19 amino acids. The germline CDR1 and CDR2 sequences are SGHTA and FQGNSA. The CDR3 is CASSLVPLAGGPLLYEQYF. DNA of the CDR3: TGTGCCAGCAGCTTAGTTCCTCTAGCGGGAGGGCCCCTGCTCTACGAGCAGTACTTC.

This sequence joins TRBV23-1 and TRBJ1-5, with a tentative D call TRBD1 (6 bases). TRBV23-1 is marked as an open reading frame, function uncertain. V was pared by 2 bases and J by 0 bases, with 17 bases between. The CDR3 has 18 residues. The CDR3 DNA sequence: TGCGCCAGCAGTCAACAAGACAGGAGACAGTATAGCAATCAGCCCCAGCATTTT. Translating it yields CASSQQDRRQYSNQPQHF.

CDR3 sequence (DNA): TGCAGCGTACAGGGGGCTGACGGGGTTGGTTACATTCAGTACTTC. Amino acid sequence: CSVQGADGVGYIQYF. V gene TRBV29-1 combines with J gene TRBJ2-4, with 9 bases that match TRBD1. Germline V gene data show CDR1 as SQVTM and CDR2 as ANQGSEA. There are 15 residues in the CDR3. V lost 6 bases to trimming and J lost 8 bases; unmatched junction nucleotides: 14. The entire variable domain, with the rest obtained from reference TRBV29-1 and TRBJ2-4, is as follows: SAVISQKPSRDICQRGTSLTIQCQVDSQVTMMFWYRQQPGQSLTLIATANQGSEATYESGFVIDKFPISRPNLTFSTLTVSNMSPEDSSIYLCSVQGADGVGYIQYFGAGTRLSVL.

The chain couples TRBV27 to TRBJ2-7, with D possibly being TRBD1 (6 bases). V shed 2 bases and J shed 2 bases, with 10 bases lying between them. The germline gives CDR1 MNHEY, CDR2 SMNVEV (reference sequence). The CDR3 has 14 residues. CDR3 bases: TGTGCCAGCAGTTTAACAGGGAGCCCCTACGAGCAGTACTTC. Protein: CASSLTGSPYEQYF.

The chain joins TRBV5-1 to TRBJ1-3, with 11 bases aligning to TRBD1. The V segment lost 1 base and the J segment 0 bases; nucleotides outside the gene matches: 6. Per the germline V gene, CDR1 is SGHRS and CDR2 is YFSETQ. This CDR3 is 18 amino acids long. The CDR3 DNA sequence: TGCGCCAGCAGCTTGACTACCGGGACAGGGGGCTCTGGAAACACCATATATTTT. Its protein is CASSLTTGTGGSGNTIYF.

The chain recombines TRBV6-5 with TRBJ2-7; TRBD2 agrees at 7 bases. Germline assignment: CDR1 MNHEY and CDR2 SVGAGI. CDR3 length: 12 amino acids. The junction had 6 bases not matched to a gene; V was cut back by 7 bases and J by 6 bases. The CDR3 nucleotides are TGTGCCAGCACCGGTGGGAGGGGCGAGCAGTACTTC. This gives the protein CASTGGRGEQYF.

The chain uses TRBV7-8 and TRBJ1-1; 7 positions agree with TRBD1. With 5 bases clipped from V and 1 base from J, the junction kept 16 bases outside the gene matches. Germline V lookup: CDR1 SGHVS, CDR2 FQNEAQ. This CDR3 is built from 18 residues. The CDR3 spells CASSPLTRQGPQNTEAFF. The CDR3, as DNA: TGTGCCAGCAGCCCCTTAACTCGACAGGGCCCCCAGAACACTGAAGCTTTCTTT. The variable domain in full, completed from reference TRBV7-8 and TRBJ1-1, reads GAGVSQSPRYKVAKRGQDVALRCDPISGHVSLFWYQQALGQGPEFLTYFQNEAQLDKSGLPSDRFFAERPEGSVSTLKIQRTQQEDSAVYLCASSPLTRQGPQNTEAFFGQGTRLTVV.

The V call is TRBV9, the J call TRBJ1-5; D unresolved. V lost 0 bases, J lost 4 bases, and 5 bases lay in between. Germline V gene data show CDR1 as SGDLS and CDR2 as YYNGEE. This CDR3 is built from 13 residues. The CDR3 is CASSVDLNQPQHF. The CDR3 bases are TGTGCCAGCAGCGTAGATCTGAATCAGCCCCAGCATTTT.